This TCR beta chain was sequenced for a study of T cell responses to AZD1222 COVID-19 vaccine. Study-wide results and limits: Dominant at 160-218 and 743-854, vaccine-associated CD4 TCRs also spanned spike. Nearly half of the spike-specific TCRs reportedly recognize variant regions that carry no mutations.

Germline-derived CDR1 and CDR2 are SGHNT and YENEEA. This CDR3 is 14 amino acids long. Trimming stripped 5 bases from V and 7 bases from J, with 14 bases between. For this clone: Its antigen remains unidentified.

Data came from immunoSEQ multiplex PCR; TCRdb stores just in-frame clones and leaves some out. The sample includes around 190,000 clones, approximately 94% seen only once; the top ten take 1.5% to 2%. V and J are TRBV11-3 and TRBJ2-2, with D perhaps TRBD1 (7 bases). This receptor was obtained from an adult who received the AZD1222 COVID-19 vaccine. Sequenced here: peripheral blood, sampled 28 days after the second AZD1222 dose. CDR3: CASSLGQEGGELFF. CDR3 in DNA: TGTGCCAGCAGCCTCGGACAGGAGGGCGGGGAGCTGTTTTTT.